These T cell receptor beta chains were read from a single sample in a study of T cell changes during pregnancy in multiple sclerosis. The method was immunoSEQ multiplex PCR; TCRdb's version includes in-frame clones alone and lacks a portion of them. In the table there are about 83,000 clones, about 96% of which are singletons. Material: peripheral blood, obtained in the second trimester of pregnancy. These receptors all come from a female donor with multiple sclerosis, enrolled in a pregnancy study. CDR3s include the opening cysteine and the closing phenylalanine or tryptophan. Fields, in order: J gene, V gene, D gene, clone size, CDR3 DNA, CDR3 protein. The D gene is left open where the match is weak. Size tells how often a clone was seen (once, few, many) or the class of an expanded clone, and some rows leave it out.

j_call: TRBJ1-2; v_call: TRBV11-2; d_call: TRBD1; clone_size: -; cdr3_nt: TGTGCCAGCAGCTCAACAGGGGTAGGCTATGGCTACACCTTC; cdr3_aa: CASSSTGVGYGYTF
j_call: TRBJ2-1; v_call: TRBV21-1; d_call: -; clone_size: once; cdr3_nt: TGTGCCAGCAGCAAACTCCCACTAGCGGAGGACTACAATGAGCAGTTCTTC; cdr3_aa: CASSKLPLAEDYNEQFF
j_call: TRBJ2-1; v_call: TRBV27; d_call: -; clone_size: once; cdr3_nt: TGTGCCAGCGGAGGGAGCTCCTACAATGAGCAGTTCTTC; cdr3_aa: CASGGSSYNEQFF
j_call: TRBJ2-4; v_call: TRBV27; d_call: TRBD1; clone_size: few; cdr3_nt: TGTGCCAGCAGATACAGGGGAGAAAACATTCAGTACTTC; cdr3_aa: CASRYRGENIQYF
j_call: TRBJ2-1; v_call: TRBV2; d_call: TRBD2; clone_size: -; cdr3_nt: TGTGCCAGCGCGCTCCTCACTAGCGGGGCTAGTGAGCAGTTCTTC; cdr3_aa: CASALLTSGASEQFF
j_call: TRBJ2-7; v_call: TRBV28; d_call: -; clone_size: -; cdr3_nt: TGTGCCAGCAGCCTCGGGACACTCTACGAGCAGTACTTC; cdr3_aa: CASSLGTLYEQYF
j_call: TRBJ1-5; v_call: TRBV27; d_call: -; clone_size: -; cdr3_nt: TGTGCCAGCAGTCCCGGGACACGTCAGCCCCAGCATTTT; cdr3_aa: CASSPGTRQPQHF
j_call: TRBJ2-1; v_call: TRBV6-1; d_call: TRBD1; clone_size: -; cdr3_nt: TGTGCGGGGGGCAGGGGGCCTTACAATGAGCAGTTCTTC; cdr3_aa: CAGGRGPYNEQFF
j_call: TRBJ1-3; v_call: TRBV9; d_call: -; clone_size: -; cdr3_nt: TGTGCCAGCAGCGTAGCCGTAAGCAACTCTGGAAACACCATATATTTT; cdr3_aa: CASSVAVSNSGNTIYF
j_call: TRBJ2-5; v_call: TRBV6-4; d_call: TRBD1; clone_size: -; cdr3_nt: TGTGCCAGCAGTGACTCTTCAGGGGGCGGAGAGACCCAGTACTTC; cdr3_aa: CASSDSSGGGETQYF
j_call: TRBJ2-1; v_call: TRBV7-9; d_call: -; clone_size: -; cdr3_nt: TGTGCCAGCAGCCGCGATCCCGCTCAGTTCTTC; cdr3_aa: CASSRDPAQFF
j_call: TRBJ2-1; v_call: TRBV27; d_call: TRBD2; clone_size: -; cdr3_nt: TGTGCCAGCAGTTTACGTGGGACTAGCGGGAGGGCGGGCAATGAGCAGTTCTTC; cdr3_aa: CASSLRGTSGRAGNEQFF
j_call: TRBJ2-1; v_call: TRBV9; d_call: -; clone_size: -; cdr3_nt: TGTGCCAGCAGCGTACTTGCGGACAATGAGCAGTTCTTC; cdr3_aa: CASSVLADNEQFF
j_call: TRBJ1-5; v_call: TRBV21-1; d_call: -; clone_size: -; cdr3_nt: TGTGCCAGGGACCTGACTCCGGGACAGGGTGGGGGCAATCAGCCCCAGCATTTT; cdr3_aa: CARDLTPGQGGGNQPQHF
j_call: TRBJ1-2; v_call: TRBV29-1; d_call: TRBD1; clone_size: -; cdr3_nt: TGCAGCGCAGTAACCAGGGGGGTGAACTATGGCTACACCTTC; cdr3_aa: CSAVTRGVNYGYTF
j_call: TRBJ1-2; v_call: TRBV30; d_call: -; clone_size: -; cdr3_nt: TGTGCCTGGAGTCCCCAACTGCCGTCTAACTATGGCTACACCTTC; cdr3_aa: CAWSPQLPSNYGYTF
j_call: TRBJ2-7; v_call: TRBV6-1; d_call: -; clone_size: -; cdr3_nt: TGTGCCAGCACCCCCGTGGCGGGCTACGAGCAGTACTTC; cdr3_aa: CASTPVAGYEQYF
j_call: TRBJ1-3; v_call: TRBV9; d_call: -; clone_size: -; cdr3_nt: TGTGCCAGCAGCAGTACCCTATCAGGGACTGGAAACACCATATATTTT; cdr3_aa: CASSSTLSGTGNTIYF
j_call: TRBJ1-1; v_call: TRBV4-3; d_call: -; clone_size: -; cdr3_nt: TGCGCCAGCAGCCAAGGCCCCCGGGGGTATGAAGCTTTCTTT; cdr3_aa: CASSQGPRGYEAFF
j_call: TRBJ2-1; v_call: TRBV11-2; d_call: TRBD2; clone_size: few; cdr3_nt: TGTGCCAGCAGCTCACTCCGCGGGACTAGCGGGACCTTCAATGAGCAGTTCTTC; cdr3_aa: CASSSLRGTSGTFNEQFF
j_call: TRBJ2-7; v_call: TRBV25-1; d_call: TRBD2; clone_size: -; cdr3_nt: TGTGCCAGCAGTGATAGCGGGGAGGTCTACGAGCAGTACTTC; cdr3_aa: CASSDSGEVYEQYF
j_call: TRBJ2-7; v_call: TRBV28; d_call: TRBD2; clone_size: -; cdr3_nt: TGTGCCAGCAGTAGGGGACTAGCGGGAGTCGAGCAGTACTTC; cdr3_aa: CASSRGLAGVEQYF
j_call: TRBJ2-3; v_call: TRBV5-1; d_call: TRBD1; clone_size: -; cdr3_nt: TGCGCCAGCAGTGGGACAGGGAGGGACACAGATACGCAGTATTTT; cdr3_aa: CASSGTGRDTDTQYF
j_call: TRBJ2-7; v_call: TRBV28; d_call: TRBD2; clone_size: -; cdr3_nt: TGTGCCTGCACCGGACTAGCGGGAGGGTCGTGGGAGCAGTACTTC; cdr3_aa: CACTGLAGGSWEQYF
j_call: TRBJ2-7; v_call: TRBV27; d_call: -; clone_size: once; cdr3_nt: TGTGCCAGCAGACTAGTTACAGGGGGGGACTACGAGCAGTACTTC; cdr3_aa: CASRLVTGGDYEQYF
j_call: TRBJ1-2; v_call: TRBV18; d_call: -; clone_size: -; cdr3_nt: TGTGCCAGCTCACCCACTCGGGTAGGCGGCTACACCTTC; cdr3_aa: CASSPTRVGGYTF
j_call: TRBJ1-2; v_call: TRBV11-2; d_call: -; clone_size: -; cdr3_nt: TGTGCCAGCAGCTTACGGCCGGGAAGCTATGGCTACACCTTC; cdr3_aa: CASSLRPGSYGYTF
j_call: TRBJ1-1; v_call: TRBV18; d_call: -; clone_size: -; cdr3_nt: TGTGCCAGCTCGCCGGCAGGGAACGCTGAAGCTTTCTTT; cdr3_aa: CASSPAGNAEAFF
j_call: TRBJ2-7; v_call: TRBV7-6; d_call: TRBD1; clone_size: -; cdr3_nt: TGTGCCAGCAGCCGACAGGGACCAACCTACGAGCAGTACTTC; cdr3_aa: CASSRQGPTYEQYF
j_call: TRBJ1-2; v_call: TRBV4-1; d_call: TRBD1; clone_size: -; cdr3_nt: TGCGCCAGCAGCCAAGATCCGGGTCGGGACAGGGGAAGCTACACCTTC; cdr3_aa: CASSQDPGRDRGSYTF
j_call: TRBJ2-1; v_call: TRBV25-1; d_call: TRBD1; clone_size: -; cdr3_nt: TGTGCCAGCACGGGACAGGGTAATGAGCAGTTCTTC; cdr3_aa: CASTGQGNEQFF
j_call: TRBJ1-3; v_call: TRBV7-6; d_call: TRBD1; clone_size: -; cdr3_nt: TGTGCCAGCAGCGTGGACAGGGGGGCGGGAAACACCATATATTTT; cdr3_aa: CASSVDRGAGNTIYF
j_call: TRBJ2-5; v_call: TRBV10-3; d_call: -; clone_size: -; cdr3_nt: TGTGCCATCGGTGGGACTCTTCAAGAGACCCAGTACTTC; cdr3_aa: CAIGGTLQETQYF
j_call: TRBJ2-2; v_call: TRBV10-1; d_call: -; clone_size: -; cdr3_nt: TGCGCCAGCAGACTCGGGGGCACCGGGGAGCTGTTTTTT; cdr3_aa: CASRLGGTGELFF
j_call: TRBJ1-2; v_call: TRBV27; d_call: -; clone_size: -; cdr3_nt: TGTGCCAGCAGCCCAAAAAGACTCTCCTACTATGGCTACACCTTC; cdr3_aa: CASSPKRLSYYGYTF